Listed below are T cell receptor beta chains from one sample, sequenced in a study of beta chain features in type 1 diabetes. Some clones are missing from TCRdb's copy, which holds only in-frame ones; the method was immunoSEQ multiplex PCR. The sample records 250,000 to 300,000 clones, under 8.5% being singletons. Specimen: central memory CD4+ T cells from blood. The receptors were gathered from a woman under 30 in good health. CDR3s include the opening cysteine and the closing phenylalanine or tryptophan. A D gene is named only where the DNA matches it firmly. Where a row states a size, it is once, few, many or the class of an expanded clone; other rows omit it.

cdr3_aa cdr3_nt d_call v_call clone_size j_call
CASSGIGTVNEKLFF TGTGCCAGCAGCGGTATCGGGACGGTCAATGAAAAACTGTTTTTT NA TRBV9 few TRBJ1-4
CASSQGNGGEKLFF TGTGCCAGCTCACAGGGGAATGGCGGTGAAAAACTGTTTTTT NA TRBV18 NA TRBJ1-4
CASKIQLGANVLTF TGTGCCAGTAAGATCCAGCTCGGGGCCAACGTCCTGACTTTC NA TRBV19 many TRBJ2-6
CASSLSGMRWGEQFF TGTGCCAGCAGCCTTAGCGGGATGAGGTGGGGAGAGCAGTTCTTC TRBD2 TRBV7-9 NA TRBJ2-1
CASSFRLAPSTDTQYF TGTGCCAGCAGCTTTCGACTAGCGCCTAGCACAGATACGCAGTATTTT TRBD2 TRBV11-2 NA TRBJ2-3
CASSLAGTGGRAGELFF TGTGCCAGCTCACTCGCCGGGACAGGGGGTCGCGCCGGGGAGCTGTTTTTT TRBD1 TRBV18 NA TRBJ2-2
CASSLGTQETQYF TGTGCCAGCAGCTTAGGGACTCAAGAGACCCAGTACTTC NA TRBV7-3 NA TRBJ2-5
CASSPTGTGGYEQYF TGTGCCAGCAGCCCGACCGGGACAGGGGGCTACGAGCAGTACTTC TRBD1 TRBV7-2 few TRBJ2-7
CASTLAGGGYNEQFF TGTGCCAGTACCTTGGCGGGAGGGGGATACAATGAGCAGTTCTTC TRBD2 TRBV19 few TRBJ2-1
CASSQGRGQTGNQPQHF TGCGCCAGCAGCCAAGGGCGAGGACAGACTGGCAATCAGCCCCAGCATTTT NA TRBV4-1 NA TRBJ1-5
CASSAIPGTRGAYNEQFF TGTGCCAGCAGCGCCATCCCCGGGACTAGGGGTGCCTACAATGAGCAGTTCTTC TRBD2 TRBV9 few TRBJ2-1
CARSTGLHQPQHF TGTGCCAGAAGCACAGGCCTTCATCAGCCCCAGCATTTT NA TRBV5-3 few TRBJ1-5
CASSADRGRWEQFF TGTGCCAGCAGCGCGGACAGGGGGCGCTGGGAGCAGTTCTTC TRBD1 TRBV7-9 few TRBJ2-1
CASSSARRNTEAFF TGTGCCAGCAGCTCCGCCAGGAGGAACACTGAAGCTTTCTTT NA TRBV9 few TRBJ1-1
CASSFRRPWTGGQETQYF TGTGCCAGCAGCTTTAGACGCCCATGGACAGGGGGCCAGGAGACCCAGTACTTC TRBD1 TRBV7-2 few TRBJ2-5
CASTRGQGGYNEQFF TGTGCCAGCACCCGGGGACAGGGGGGTTACAATGAGCAGTTCTTC TRBD1 TRBV9 NA TRBJ2-1
CASSVSGLAGGDTQYF TGTGCCAGCAGCGTATCCGGGCTGGCGGGGGGGGATACGCAGTATTTT TRBD2 TRBV9 NA TRBJ2-3
CATSDPSSGNTIYF TGTGCCACCAGCGACCCGAGCTCTGGAAACACCATATATTTT NA TRBV15 few TRBJ1-3
CASSLDWHTGELFF TGTGCCAGCAGCTTAGACTGGCACACCGGGGAGCTGTTTTTT NA TRBV7-8 NA TRBJ2-2
CATSRDGDFYNEQFF TGTGCCACCAGCAGAGATGGGGACTTTTACAATGAGCAGTTCTTC NA TRBV15 many TRBJ2-1
CASSWGTAEETQYF TGTGCCAGCAGCTGGGGGACAGCTGAAGAGACCCAGTACTTC TRBD1 TRBV7-8 few TRBJ2-5
CASSLGNGELFF TGCGCCAGCAGCTTGGGGAACGGGGAGCTGTTTTTT NA TRBV5-1 NA TRBJ2-2
CASSRDRYPSPLHF TGTGCCAGTAGTCGAGACAGGTACCCTTCACCCCTCCACTTT NA TRBV19 NA TRBJ1-6
CASRVDTSTDTQYF TGCGCCAGCAGAGTGGACACTAGCACAGATACGCAGTATTTT NA TRBV5-1 few TRBJ2-3
CASSQVGQQPQHF TGCGCCAGCAGCCAAGTCGGTCAACAGCCCCAGCATTTT NA TRBV4-3 few TRBJ1-5
CASSPRGTAHSNQPQHF TGTGCCAGCAGTCCTAGAGGGACGGCACATAGCAATCAGCCCCAGCATTTT NA TRBV28 few TRBJ1-5
CASRGLADQETQYF TGTGCCAGCAGGGGACTAGCGGATCAAGAGACCCAGTACTTC TRBD2 TRBV6-5 few TRBJ2-5
CASSWNGGQGEAFF TGCGCCAGCAGCTGGAACGGGGGTCAAGGTGAAGCTTTCTTT NA TRBV5-1 many TRBJ1-1
CASSPSYSTDTQYF TGTGCCAGCAGCCCATCCTATAGCACAGATACGCAGTATTTT NA TRBV7-2 NA TRBJ2-3
CASRHLQETQYF TGTGCCAGCCGACACCTCCAAGAGACCCAGTACTTC NA TRBV6-5 NA TRBJ2-5
CASSSEALFANEQFF TGTGCCAGCAGCTCGGAGGCCCTCTTTGCCAATGAGCAGTTCTTC NA TRBV7-8 NA TRBJ2-1
CASRVDVAGYTF TGTGCCAGCAGGGTGGATGTGGCTGGCTACACCTTC NA TRBV28 few TRBJ1-2
CASSLASMETQYF TGTGCCAGCAGCTTGGCCTCCATGGAGACCCAGTACTTC NA TRBV5-4 few TRBJ2-5
CASSYSTLGRYEQYF TGTGCCAGCAGTTACTCGACACTCGGCCGGTACGAGCAGTACTTC NA TRBV6-5 NA TRBJ2-7
CASSQETGNYGYTF TGTGCCAGCAGCCAAGAGACAGGGAACTATGGCTACACCTTC TRBD1 TRBV4-2 NA TRBJ1-2
CASSLDSRTTDTQYF TGTGCCAGCAGCTTAGATAGCCGAACCACAGATACGCAGTATTTT NA TRBV11-3 NA TRBJ2-3
CASSQSAGHQPQHF TGCGCCAGCAGCCAGTCCGCAGGGCATCAGCCCCAGCATTTT NA TRBV4-3 many TRBJ1-5
CASSRDRYNEQFF TGTGCCAGTAGTCGGGACAGATACAATGAGCAGTTCTTC TRBD1 TRBV19 many TRBJ2-1
CASSQEDGTYGYTF TGTGCCAGCAGCCAAGAGGACGGAACCTATGGCTACACCTTC NA TRBV4-2 many TRBJ1-2
CSSSGGGYNEQFF TGCAGCTCATCAGGGGGCGGATACAATGAGCAGTTCTTC TRBD1 TRBV29-1 few TRBJ2-1
CSVEDWRTGDGYTF TGCAGCGTTGAAGATTGGAGGACAGGGGATGGCTACACCTTC TRBD1 TRBV29-1 NA TRBJ1-2
CASSSKPSVGAGGPDTQYF TGTGCCAGCAGCTCAAAACCCTCCGTTGGAGCGGGAGGGCCAGATACGCAGTATTTT TRBD2 TRBV7-9 few TRBJ2-3
CASSQGTISYEQYF TGCGCCAGCAGCCAAGGGACTATCTCCTACGAGCAGTACTTC NA TRBV4-3 NA TRBJ2-7
CASSQGGGEQNTEAFF TGCGCCAGCAGCCAAGGGGGAGGGGAACAGAACACTGAAGCTTTCTTT NA TRBV4-3 few TRBJ1-1